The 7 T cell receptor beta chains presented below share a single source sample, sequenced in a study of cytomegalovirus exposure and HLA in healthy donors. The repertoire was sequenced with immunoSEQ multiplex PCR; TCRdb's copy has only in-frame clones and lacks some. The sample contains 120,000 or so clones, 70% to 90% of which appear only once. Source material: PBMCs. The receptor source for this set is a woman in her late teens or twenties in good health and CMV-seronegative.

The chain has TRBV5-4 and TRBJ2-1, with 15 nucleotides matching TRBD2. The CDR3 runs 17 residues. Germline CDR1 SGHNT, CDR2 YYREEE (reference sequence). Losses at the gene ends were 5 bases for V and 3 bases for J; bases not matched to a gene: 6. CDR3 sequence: CASRYRTSGGGYNEQFF. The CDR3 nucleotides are TGTGCCAGCAGGTATAGGACTAGCGGGGGGGGCTACAATGAGCAGTTCTTC.

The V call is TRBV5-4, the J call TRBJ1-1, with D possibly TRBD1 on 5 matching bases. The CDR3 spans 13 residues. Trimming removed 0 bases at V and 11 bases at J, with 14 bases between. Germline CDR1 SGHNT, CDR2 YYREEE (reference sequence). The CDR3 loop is CASSLAGGIRAFF. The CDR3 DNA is TGTGCCAGCAGCTTGGCCGGGGGAATTAGGGCTTTCTTT.

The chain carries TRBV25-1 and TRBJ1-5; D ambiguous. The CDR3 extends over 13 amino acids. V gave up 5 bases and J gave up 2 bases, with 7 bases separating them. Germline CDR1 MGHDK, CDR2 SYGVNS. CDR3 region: CASSPNGNQPQHF. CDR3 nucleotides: TGTGCCAGCAGTCCTAATGGCAATCAGCCCCAGCATTTT. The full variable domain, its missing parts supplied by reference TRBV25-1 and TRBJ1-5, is EADIYQTPRYLVIGTGKKITLECSQTMGHDKMYWYQQDPGMELHLIHYSYGVNSTEKGDLSSESTVSRIRTEHFPLTLESARPSHTSQYLCASSPNGNQPQHFGDGTRLSIL.

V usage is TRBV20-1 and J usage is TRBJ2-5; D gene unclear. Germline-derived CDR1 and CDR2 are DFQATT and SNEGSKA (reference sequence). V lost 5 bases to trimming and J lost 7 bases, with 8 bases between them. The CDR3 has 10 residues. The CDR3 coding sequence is TGCAGTGCTGGATCGGGGACCCAGTACTTC. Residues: CSAGSGTQYF.

The CDR3 sequence is CASSPVSSWSYNEQFF. Written as DNA, the CDR3 is TGTGCCAGCAGCCCGGTATCTTCGTGGAGTTACAATGAGCAGTTCTTC. The chain combines TRBV5-6 with TRBJ2-1; D gene unclear. The CDR3 extends over 16 amino acids. The V gene lost 4 bases and the J gene lost 4 bases, with 18 bases spanning the gap. From germline, CDR1 is SGHDT and CDR2 YYEEEE.

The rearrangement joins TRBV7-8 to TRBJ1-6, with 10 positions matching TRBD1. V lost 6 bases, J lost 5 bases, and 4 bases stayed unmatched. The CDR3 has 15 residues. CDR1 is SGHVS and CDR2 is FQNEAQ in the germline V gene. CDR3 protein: CASSSDRGHNSPLHF. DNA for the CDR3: TGTGCCAGCAGTTCCGACAGGGGGCATAATTCACCCCTCCACTTT.

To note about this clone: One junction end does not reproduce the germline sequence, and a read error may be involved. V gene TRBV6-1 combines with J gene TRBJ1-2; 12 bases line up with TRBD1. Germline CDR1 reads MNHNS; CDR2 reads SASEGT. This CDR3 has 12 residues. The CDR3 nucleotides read TGTGCCAGCAGGGCCGGGACAGGGGGCTTTGGATTC. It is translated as CASRAGTGGFGF.